This T cell receptor (beta chain) was observed in a study of blood T cell repertoires in COVID-19. Across the study: T cells, B-cell-depleted T cells, or PBMCs provided the cDNA or gDNA that served as material.

Per the germline V gene, CDR1 is SGHRS and CDR2 is YFSETQ. Unmatched junction bases numbered 11, after V lost 4 bases and J lost 6 bases. This CDR3 is 16 amino acids long. Clones were read by immunoSEQ multiplex PCR, and TCRdb kept only the in-frame ones, dropping some. The table shows 200,000 or so clones, with more than 70% occurring only once. The Seattle site enrolled patients during active infection and followed them longitudinally. Sequenced: peripheral blood. This chain uses TRBV5-1 with TRBJ2-1; the match to TRBD1 covers 9 bases. The TCR was taken from a man aged 45-60 years with COVID-19, enrolled during active disease. Written as DNA, the CDR3 is TGCGCCAGCAGCCGAGAAATGGGACAGGGAGTCAATGAGCAGTTCTTC. Protein product: CASSREMGQGVNEQFF.